This TCR beta chain appears in the sequencing data of a study of cytomegalovirus exposure and HLA in healthy donors. The study, taken as a whole, reports: The study put 150 to 200 TCR beta chains on its list as cytomegalovirus-associated.

The PCR was carried out with 60 Vbeta primers and 13 Jbeta primers. Produced via immunoSEQ multiplex PCR; TCRdb's table is partial and in-frame only. The data hold 150,000 to 200,000 clones, with 77% observed a single time. Remarks on this clone: No antigen is known for it.

The TCR originated in a woman aged 25 to 39 in good health and CMV-seronegative. Sequenced material: PBMCs.

CDR3 sequence reads: CASSPTGAGETQYF. CDR3 nucleotide sequence: TGTGCCAGCTCACCGACAGGGGCCGGGGAGACCCAGTACTTC. V gene TRBV18 combines with J gene TRBJ2-5; 8 bases agree with TRBD1. This CDR3 is built from 14 residues. Germline V CDR1 and CDR2: KGHSH, LQKENI. Losses at the gene ends were 3 bases for V and 5 bases for J; bases not matched to a gene: 5.